The rows below give T cell receptor beta chains drawn from one sample of a study of T cells expressing NK-cell markers. TCRdb derives one entry per CDR3 protein from the 5' RACE reads, leaving out DNA. The sample is made up of about 550,000 distinct CDR3 sequences, and the top ten hold 3.5% to 4.5% of it. Sequencing was performed on blood T cells: a sorted CD56 or NKG2C T cell subset, CD4+ or CD8+ T cells, or bulk PBMC T cells (not recorded which). All receptors come from a man aged 18 to 30 in good health. CDR3s include the opening cysteine and the closing phenylalanine or tryptophan.

>TRBJ2-2|TRBV6-5
CASRPTGGNTGELFF
>TRBJ1-5|TRBV7-6
CASSLAPGFGQPQHF
>TRBJ2-2|TRBV28
CASTLAKGGLAGVSGELFF
>TRBJ2-1|TRBV12-3/TRBV12-4
CASSLSPTSGRAGEQFF
>TRBJ2-3|TRBV5-1
CASSLSLAASTDTQYF
>TRBJ2-7|TRBV6-2/TRBV6-3
CASLNRGRSYEQYF
>TRBJ1-6|TRBV29-1
CSVETGVYNSPLHF
>TRBJ2-6|TRBV12-3/TRBV12-4
CASSFGWSSGANVLTF
>TRBJ2-6|TRBV4-2
CASSQEDRVDVLTF
>TRBJ1-2|TRBV6-1
CASSWGSSNYGYTF
>TRBJ2-5|TRBV28
CASRYRGLLETQYF
>TRBJ2-2|TRBV7-7
CASSLTAGGTTGELFF
>TRBJ2-7|TRBV15
CATSRVDRGYEQYF
>TRBJ2-6|TRBV7-8
CASSQYRGPTEGANVLTF
>TRBJ1-2|TRBV7-9
CASSPSDGQYGYTF
>TRBJ2-1|TRBV3-1
CASSRGTSGRFEQFF
>TRBJ1-1|TRBV20-1
CSARFGTPRGEAFF
>TRBJ2-3|TRBV15
CATSRAMAEQYF
>TRBJ2-2|TRBV7-3
CASSLYSEPGELFF
>TRBJ1-6|TRBV27
CASSLRTGTNDNSPLHF
>TRBJ2-5|TRBV11-2
CASRSGLAVQETQYF